This T cell receptor beta chain appears in the sequencing data of a study of T cell clonality in common variable immunodeficiency. Measured with immunoSEQ multiplex PCR; TCRdb has only the in-frame clones, and not every one. The counts give about 34,000 clones, none of them seen only once; about 1% is held by the top ten. Whole-study results and caveats: Patient heterogeneity in the CVID cohort limited correlations between repertoire features and clinical complications. T cell subpopulation sequencing would be needed to explain CVID clonality. CVID subjects had higher TCRbeta clonality than healthy controls, most marked in about a third.

This clone showed up many times. As yet, its antigen is unknown. The sample comprised peripheral blood mononuclear cells. This receptor was taken from a person between 18 and 75 years old in good health.

The CDR3 is CATQSVGSNQPQHF. CDR3 bases read: TGCGCCACCCAATCGGTCGGGAGCAATCAGCCC. This chain uses TRBV10-1 with TRBJ1-5; D is undetermined. The read terminates 3 residues before the CDR3 end, so the remaining end is supplied by the germline J gene. Trimming left V 10 bases short and J 1 base short, with 14 bases between. Germline V gives CDR1 WNHNN, CDR2 SYGVQD (reference sequence). The CDR3 has 14 residues.